These 28 T cell receptor beta chains were sequenced from one sample in a study of blood T cell repertoires in COVID-19. Clones were sequenced by immunoSEQ multiplex PCR, and TCRdb holds only the in-frame ones, with some missing. The table shows about 150,000 clones, with 70% to 85% occurring only once. Sequences were obtained from peripheral blood. The receptors were sampled from an older woman with acute or convalescent COVID-19.

V usage is TRBV7-2 and J usage is TRBJ2-1, with D possibly matching TRBD1 (6 bases). Per the germline V gene, CDR1 is SGHTA and CDR2 is FQGNSA. The CDR3 sequence is 14 residues long. V was shortened by 5 bases and J by 2 bases, with 10 bases between the two germline ends. In nucleotides, the CDR3 is TGTGCCAGCAGCCCCGGGACAACCTACAATGAGCAGTTCTTC. Amino acid sequence: CASSPGTTYNEQFF.

The chain has TRBV2 and TRBJ1-1; possibly TRBD1 for D (5 bases). Per the germline V gene, CDR1 is SNHLY and CDR2 is FYNNEI. V lost 7 bases and J lost 5, with 20 bases in between. The CDR3 runs to 15 residues. The CDR3 DNA follows: TGTGCCAGCATACAGGACCGGGCAGGATCAACTGAAGCTTTCTTT. It translates to CASIQDRAGSTEAFF.

This rearrangement joins TRBV5-8 to TRBJ1-2, with D uncertain. The CDR3 sequence is 12 residues long. V was cut by 4 bases and J by 7 bases, with 11 bases left in between. The germline gives CDR1 SGHTS, CDR2 YDEGEE. This CDR3 reads CASSRRGVGYTF. DNA of the CDR3: TGTGCCAGCAGCCGCCGGGGTGTTGGCTACACCTTC. Combining the CDR3 with reference TRBV5-8 and TRBJ1-2 gives the whole variable domain EAGVTQSPTHLIKTRGQQATLRCSPISGHTSVYWYQQALGLGLQFLLWYDEGEERNRGNFPPRFSGRQFPNYSSELNVNALELEDSALYLCASSRRGVGYTFGSGTRLTVV.

The V and J genes are TRBV19 and TRBJ2-1, with D possibly TRBD1 on 6 matching bases. The CDR3 length is 14 residues. The V end was cut by 3 bases, the J end by 9 bases, with 15 bases between. The germline V gene encodes CDR1 LNHDA and CDR2 SQIVND (reference sequence). For the CDR3, the DNA is TGTGCCAGTAGTATCGGTAGTTTCAGGGGTGAGCAGTTCTTC. Its translation: CASSIGSFRGEQFF.

The chain links TRBV27 to TRBJ2-7; 11 bases fit TRBD1. The V and J ends lost 6 bases and 3 bases, in that order; junction bases with no gene match: 4. The CDR3 contains 14 residues. Germline V lookup: CDR1 MNHEY, CDR2 SMNVEV (reference sequence). The CDR3 coding sequence is TGTGCCAGCAGACGGACAGGGGGCGGCTACGAGCAGTACGTC. Protein sequence: CASRRTGGGYEQYV.

The chain joins TRBV9 to TRBJ1-4; maybe TRBD1 (5 bases). Germline-derived CDR1 and CDR2 are SGDLS and YYNGEE. V lost 3 bases and J 7 bases, leaving 19 bases between the germline ends. CDR3 size: 16 residues. In nucleotides, the CDR3 is TGTGCCAGCAGCGCCGCGACAGTGAGGAGTAGTGAAAAACTGTTTTTT. This translates into CASSAATVRSSEKLFF.

This chain uses TRBV3-1 (or the pseudogene TRBV3-2) with TRBJ2-7; tentatively, D is TRBD2 (5 bases). This CDR3 comprises 17 residues. Per germline, CDR1 LGHDT and CDR2 YNNKEL (reference sequence). V gave up 4 bases and J gave up 2 bases, with 21 bases separating them. CDR3: CASSRQTSGAEAYEQYF. The CDR3 DNA is TGTGCCAGCAGCCGCCAAACAAGCGGAGCGGAAGCCTACGAGCAGTACTTC.

The V call is TRBV3-1 (or the pseudogene TRBV3-2), the J call TRBJ1-5, with TRBD1 matching 7 bases. Germline CDR1 is LGHDT and CDR2 is YNNKEL (reference sequence). V was clipped by 4 bases and J by 4 bases; unmatched bases: 7. The CDR3 sequence is 15 residues long. The CDR3 DNA follows: TGTGCCAGCAGCCGAACCAGGGGGGATAATCAGCCCCAGCATTTT. It yields the protein CASSRTRGDNQPQHF.

V and J are TRBV7-3 and TRBJ2-5; TRBD1 matches at 8 bases. From germline, CDR1 is SGHTA and CDR2 FQGTGA. This CDR3 spans 17 amino acids. V shed 0 bases, J shed 1 base, and the junction held 7 bases outside the gene matches. This CDR3 reads CASSLTGQGAVQETQYF. DNA for the CDR3: TGTGCCAGCAGCTTAACCGGACAGGGCGCCGTCCAAGAGACCCAGTACTTC.

This clone was detected only once. The V call is TRBV28, the J call TRBJ2-7, with D unresolved. The CDR3 length is 14 residues. Germline assignment: CDR1 MDHEN and CDR2 SYDVKM. V was trimmed by 2 bases and J by 0 bases, leaving 8 bases between them. The DNA of the CDR3 is TGTGCCAGCAGTTTAGGAGTGATCTCCTACGAGCAGTACGTC. This translates into CASSLGVISYEQYV.

The chain carries TRBV2 and TRBJ2-1; D unresolved. Trimming left V 1 base short and J 0 bases short, with 7 bases between. This CDR3 is built from 15 residues. Germline lookup yields CDR1 SNHLY and CDR2 FYNNEI. CDR3 sequence: CASSEVGSSYNEQFF. CDR3 nucleotides: TGTGCCAGCAGTGAAGTTGGTAGCTCCTACAATGAGCAGTTCTTC.

This clone was detected only once. This chain joins TRBV25-1 and TRBJ2-1; tentative D call: TRBD2 (6 bases). In germline, CDR1 is MGHDK, CDR2 SYGVNS. The CDR3 sequence is 17 residues long. Trimming left V 3 bases short and J 0 bases short, with 15 bases between. CDR3 sequence reads: CASSDFPGGSSYNEQFF. The CDR3 region has the DNA TGTGCCAGCAGTGACTTCCCTGGGGGGAGCTCCTACAATGAGCAGTTCTTC.

This clone was detected only once. The DNA is omitted, as the CDR3 cannot be located on it reliably, and the CDR3 follows TCRdb's listing. The chain couples TRBV10-3 to TRBJ2-1; the table's D call of TRBD2 was not tested on the DNA. The CDR3 numbers 15 amino acids, ends counted. Germline values: CDR1 ENHRY, CDR2 SYGVKD. CDR3: CAISFGEGSYNEQFF.

This chain uses TRBV30 with TRBJ1-6; 7 bases map to TRBD1. Germline trimming cut 4 bases from V and 10 bases from J; bases unmatched to any gene: 16. Per germline, CDR1 GTSNPN and CDR2 SVGIG (reference sequence). This CDR3 spans 16 amino acids. The CDR3 protein is CAWTDLGGFFVSPLHF. The CDR3 bases are TGTGCCTGGACTGATTTAGGGGGCTTTTTTGTGTCACCCCTCCACTTT. The full variable domain, rest sourced from reference TRBV30 and TRBJ1-6, is SQTIHQWPATLVQPVGSPLSLECTVEGTSNPNLYWYRQAAGRGLQLLFYSVGIGQISSEVPQNLSASRPQDRQFILSSKKLLLSDSGFYLCAWTDLGGFFVSPLHFGNGTRLTVT.

The chain combines TRBV10-2 with TRBJ1-5, with 7 bases identical to TRBD1. CDR1 is WSHSY and CDR2 is SAAADI in the germline V gene. V gave up 3 bases and J gave up 3 bases; unmatched junction bases: 2. There are 14 residues in the CDR3. CDR3 in amino acids: CASSDGQVNQPQHF. DNA for the CDR3: TGCGCCAGCAGTGACGGACAGGTCAATCAGCCCCAGCATTTT.

The chain is built from TRBV6-1 and TRBJ1-2; 8 bases line up with TRBD1. V shed 1 base and J 4 bases; nucleotides not matched to a gene: 14. CDR1 is MNHNS, CDR2 SASEGT, per germline. This CDR3 spans 18 amino acids. CDR3 nucleotides: TGTGCCAGCAGTGAAGAAATGGGCAGGGGGCGTTGGGGCTATGGCTACACCTTC. Amino acids: CASSEEMGRGRWGYGYTF.

This sequence joins TRBV6-5 and TRBJ2-2, with D maybe TRBD2 (6 bases). The germline CDR1 and CDR2 sequences are MNHEY and SVGAGI. This CDR3 region has 15 residues. Trimming took off 1 base at V and 5 bases at J, with 11 bases between the two ends. The CDR3 DNA sequence: TGTGCCAGCAGTTACTTCGGGGGAAGGACCGGGGAGCTGTTTTTT. Protein: CASSYFGGRTGELFF.

The chain links TRBV19 to TRBJ2-7; maybe TRBD1 (5 bases). Germline CDR1 reads LNHDA; CDR2 reads SQIVND (reference sequence). Trimming took 1 base from V and 7 from J, leaving 11 bases between them. CDR3 length: 13 amino acids. The CDR3 reads CASSIGWGKEQYF. The CDR3 DNA sequence: TGTGCCAGTAGTATAGGATGGGGCAAGGAGCAGTACTTC.

V gene TRBV6-5 combines with J gene TRBJ1-5; D is uncertain. Germline V CDR1 and CDR2: MNHEY, SVGAGI. Trimming pared 2 bases from V and 3 bases from J, leaving 8 bases between. CDR3 length: 14 amino acids. The CDR3 region has the DNA TGTGCCAGCAGTTACAACAGAAACAATCAGCCCCAGCATTTT. It codes for CASSYNRNNQPQHF.

In this sample, this clone turned up once. CDR3: CASSPRQGSPYEQYF. The CDR3 nucleotides are TGCGCCAGCAGCCCAAGACAGGGGTCCCCCTACGAGCAGTACTTC. V usage is TRBV5-1 and J usage is TRBJ2-7, with TRBD1 identical over 8 bases. This CDR3 is built from 15 residues. V gave up 4 bases and J gave up 2 bases; unmatched junction bases: 8. CDR1 and CDR2 (germline): SGHRS, YFSETQ.

The rearrangement joins TRBV10-3 to TRBJ1-1, with D unresolved. Trimming left V 0 bases short and J 7 bases short, with 12 bases between. The length of the CDR3 is 14 residues. Germline CDR1 is ENHRY and CDR2 is SYGVKD. The CDR3 region is CAISESHFRSEAFF. The CDR3 DNA reads as TGTGCCATCAGTGAGTCCCACTTTCGAAGTGAAGCTTTCTTT.

The chain recombines TRBV19 with TRBJ2-3; a possible D gene is TRBD2 (6 bases). CDR3 length: 15 residues. The V gene's germline CDR1 is LNHDA and CDR2 SQIVND (reference sequence). Trimming cost V 1 base and J 5 bases, with 13 bases left between them. The CDR3 protein is CASSIVLGGGDTQYF. The CDR3 DNA reads TGTGCCAGTAGTATAGTTCTGGGAGGTGGAGATACGCAGTATTTT.

The chain has TRBV7-8 and TRBJ1-5; possible D gene TRBD1, 5 bases. V was trimmed by 4 bases and J by 2 bases, leaving 9 bases between them. Germline-derived CDR1 and CDR2 are SGHVS and FQNEAQ. CDR3 size: 14 residues. DNA of the CDR3: TGTGCCAGCAGCTCCAGGGAGGGCAATCAGCCCCAGCATTTT. Translating it yields CASSSREGNQPQHF.

The chain links TRBV25-1 to TRBJ2-7, with 8 positions matching TRBD1. The V segment lost 3 bases and the J segment 4 bases; nucleotides outside the gene matches: 8. Germline loops: CDR1 MGHDK, CDR2 SYGVNS. The CDR3 is 15 amino acids. The CDR3, as DNA: TGTGCCAGCAGTGATACCGGACAGGGTAAATACGAGCAGTACTTC. It is translated as CASSDTGQGKYEQYF.

The sample holds one count of this clone. The J gene is TRBJ2-2, the V gene TRBV25-1, with D possibly TRBD2 on 7 matching bases. CDR3 length: 15 residues. Germline V CDR1 and CDR2: MGHDK, SYGVNS. V gave up 1 base and J gave up 4 bases, with 10 bases separating them. CDR3 nucleotides: TGTGCCAGCAGTGAATGGGGGGGCCCCACCGGGGAGCTGTTTTTT. Translating it yields CASSEWGGPTGELFF. The variable domain in full, with the rest retrieved from reference TRBV25-1 and TRBJ2-2, is EADIYQTPRYLVIGTGKKITLECSQTMGHDKMYWYQQDPGMELHLIHYSYGVNSTEKGDLSSESTVSRIRTEHFPLTLESARPSHTSQYLCASSEWGGPTGELFFGEGSRLTVL.

The chain has TRBV3-1 (or the pseudogene TRBV3-2) and TRBJ2-3, with TRBD2 identical over 10 bases. The junction had 4 bases not matched to a gene; V was cut back by 2 bases and J by 2 bases. The CDR3 totals 16 residues. Germline-derived CDR1 and CDR2 are LGHDT and YNNKEL (reference sequence). The CDR3 reads CASSQPSGGLTDTQYF. The CDR3 DNA follows: TGTGCCAGCAGCCAACCTAGCGGGGGACTCACAGATACGCAGTATTTT.

Comment on this clone: A much larger clone differs by one base, so this may be a read error. This rearrangement joins TRBV9 to TRBJ1-3; unclear D gene. Germline V gene lookup returns CDR1 SGDLS and CDR2 YYNGEE. The CDR3 extends over 14 amino acids. Trimming removed 2 bases from V and 1 base from J, with 7 bases in between. This CDR3 reads CASSVLGSGNTIYF. In nucleotides, the CDR3 is TGTGCCAGCAGCGTCCTCGGGTCTGGAAACACCATATATTTT. Based on the CDR3 plus reference TRBV9 and TRBJ1-3, the full variable domain is DSGVTQTPKHLITATGQRVTLRCSPRSGDLSVYWYQQSLDQGLQFLIQYYNGEERAKGNILERFSAQQFPDLHSELNLSSLELGDSALYFCASSVLGSGNTIYFGEGSWLTVV.

V is TRBV6-5 and J is TRBJ1-2, with D unresolved. Germline V CDR1 and CDR2: MNHEY, SVGAGI. The V gene lost 9 bases and the J gene lost 0 bases, with 14 bases spanning the gap. The CDR3 totals 14 residues. DNA for the CDR3: TGTGCCAGTCAAGGGAGGACTGCTAACTATGGCTACACCTTC. It yields the protein CASQGRTANYGYTF.